Each of the 14 T cell receptor beta chains below was sequenced from the same sample in a study of vaccination effects on CD4 cells after COVID-19. Pools of viral peptides were used by the ViraFEST assay to expand antigen-specific CD4+ T cells ahead of sequencing. Cultured cells yielded isolated CD4+ T cells after less than 11 days. Participants were given two doses of BNT162b2 or mRNA-1273 vaccine. Antigens for these TCRs are unknown. Assay used: immunoSEQ multiplex PCR; TCRdb lists only in-frame clones, some missing. This table holds about 69,000 clones, around 69% found once. The source was CD4+ T cells from PBMCs cultured with HCoV-229E spike peptides, collected after COVID-19 vaccination. These receptor sequences come from a human donor who received a COVID-19 vaccine.

The chain combines TRBV29-1 with TRBJ1-1; 9 bases are a match to TRBD1. The ends lost 6 bases at V and 7 bases at J; junction bases unmatched: 9. The CDR3 is 13 residues long. Germline loops: CDR1 SQVTM, CDR2 ANQGSEA. CDR3 nucleotide sequence: TGCAGCGTCGAGGGACAGGGAGGGCGTGAAGCTTTCTTT. Translation gives CSVEGQGGREAFF. The variable domain in full, completed from reference TRBV29-1 and TRBJ1-1, reads SAVISQKPSRDICQRGTSLTIQCQVDSQVTMMFWYRQQPGQSLTLIATANQGSEATYESGFVIDKFPISRPNLTFSTLTVSNMSPEDSSIYLCSVEGQGGREAFFGQGTRLTVV.

The V and J genes are TRBV7-2 and TRBJ1-5, with D maybe TRBD1 (6 bases). Trimming cost V 1 base and J 1 base, with 8 bases left between them. Germline CDR1 SGHTA, CDR2 FQGNSA. The CDR3 extends over 15 amino acids. The CDR3 DNA is TGTGCCAGCAGCTTAGGGGGGCGGAGCAATCAGCCCCAGCATTTT. Its translation: CASSLGGRSNQPQHF.

The chain links TRBV20-1 to TRBJ1-1; perhaps TRBD1 as D (5 bases). V gave up 3 bases and J gave up 1 base, with 9 bases separating them. This CDR3 comprises 13 residues. Germline values: CDR1 DFQATT, CDR2 SNEGSKA (reference sequence). In nucleotides, the CDR3 is TGCAGTGCTAGTCAACAGGCGAACACTGAAGCTTTCTTT. Translation: CSASQQANTEAFF.

This clone has a handful of counts. The V and J genes are TRBV3-1 (or the pseudogene TRBV3-2) and TRBJ1-5; D gene uncertain. Germline CDR1 is LGHDT and CDR2 is YNNKEL (reference sequence). Between the trimmed V and J ends, which lost 4 bases and 2 bases, there was a span of 6 bases. The CDR3 contains 13 residues. Here the CDR3 reads CASSRGGNQPQHF. As DNA, the CDR3 is TGTGCCAGCAGCCGGGGTGGCAATCAGCCCCAGCATTTT.

This clone has just one count. The chain couples TRBV5-6 to TRBJ1-2; unclear D gene. V was cut by 0 bases and J by 6 bases, with 12 bases left in between. Per the germline V gene, CDR1 is SGHDT and CDR2 is YYEEEE. This CDR3 comprises 14 residues. The CDR3 is CASSLVEGGDGYTF. DNA of the CDR3: TGTGCCAGCAGCTTGGTGGAGGGAGGCGATGGCTACACCTTC.

The rearrangement joins TRBV6-2 or TRBV6-3 to TRBJ1-2, with a possible D match to TRBD1 (6 bases). With 2 bases removed from V and 7 bases from J, the gap between germline ends came to 8 bases. Germline CDR1 is MNHEY and CDR2 is SVGEGT. The CDR3 covers 12 residues. The CDR3 here is CASSYGQRGYTF. The CDR3 nucleotides are TGTGCCAGCAGTTACGGACAGCGTGGCTACACCTTC.

J is TRBJ2-2 and V is TRBV24-1, with 9 nucleotides matching TRBD1. There are 16 residues in the CDR3. Looked up from germline, CDR1 is KGHDR and CDR2 is SFDVKD. The ends lost 2 bases at V and 6 bases at J; junction bases unmatched: 6. CDR3 nucleotides: TGTGCCACCAGTGATTCGGACAGGGGTTATTCCGGGGAGCTGTTTTTT. Protein sequence: CATSDSDRGYSGELFF.

The CDR3 DNA is TGTGCCAGTAGGATAACAGGGGGCATCACTGAAGCTTTCTTT. Translation gives CASRITGGITEAFF. The V and J genes are TRBV19 and TRBJ1-1, with 9 bases aligning to TRBD1. The V gene's germline CDR1 is LNHDA and CDR2 SQIVND (reference sequence). The length of the CDR3 is 14 residues. V dropped 6 bases and J dropped 4; count of bases not matched to a gene: 6.

This chain uses TRBV2 with TRBJ1-4; 8 bases fit TRBD1. Trimming cost V 7 bases and J 7 bases; bases outside gene matches: 11. The CDR3 spans 15 residues. Germline-derived CDR1 and CDR2 are SNHLY and FYNNEI. CDR3 amino acids: CASIRTGGMAEKLFF. For the CDR3, the DNA is TGTGCCAGCATCCGTACAGGGGGTATGGCTGAAAAACTGTTTTTT.

V gene TRBV9 combines with J gene TRBJ2-3; D not resolved. The germline gives CDR1 SGDLS, CDR2 YYNGEE. The CDR3 is made up of 13 amino acids. V was trimmed by 4 bases and J by 6 bases, leaving 12 bases between them. DNA of the CDR3: TGTGCCAGCAGCAGAGGCCAGAGGGATACGCAGTATTTT. Translated: CASSRGQRDTQYF.

The rearrangement joins TRBV27 to TRBJ2-1; D perhaps matches TRBD1 (6 bases). Germline V gene lookup returns CDR1 MNHEY and CDR2 SMNVEV (reference sequence). The CDR3 runs to 16 residues. V was trimmed by 3 bases and J by 7 bases, leaving 19 bases between them. The CDR3 coding sequence is TGTGCCAGCAGTTTTGGGTACCAACAGGGTAGAAATGAGCAGTTCTTC. The encoded protein is CASSFGYQQGRNEQFF.

This clone showed up just a few times. The same CDR3 also results from other DNA sequences found in this sample. The gene calls are TRBV4-3 and TRBJ1-2; D is unclear. Germline CDR1 is LGHNA and CDR2 is YSLEER. Trimming left V 0 bases short and J 2 bases short, with 7 bases between. The CDR3 sequence is 14 residues long. The CDR3 nucleotides are TGCGCCAGCAGCCAAGAGTCCGGGAACTATGGCTACACCTTC. Residues: CASSQESGNYGYTF.

V usage is TRBV30 and J usage is TRBJ1-1, with a tentative D call TRBD1 (5 bases). The CDR3 totals 14 residues. The V gene lost 4 bases and the J gene lost 1 base, with 13 bases spanning the gap. Germline V gives CDR1 GTSNPN, CDR2 SVGIG (reference sequence). CDR3 bases: TGTGCCTGGAATCGGCCAGGGCCGAACACTGAAGCTTTCTTT. Translated: CAWNRPGPNTEAFF. The whole variable domain, remainder taken from reference TRBV30 and TRBJ1-1, is SQTIHQWPATLVQPVGSPLSLECTVEGTSNPNLYWYRQAAGRGLQLLFYSVGIGQISSEVPQNLSASRPQDRQFILSSKKLLLSDSGFYLCAWNRPGPNTEAFFGQGTRLTVV.

The chain uses TRBV7-8 and TRBJ2-4; D is possibly TRBD1 (6 bases). Looked up from germline, CDR1 is SGHVS and CDR2 is FQNEAQ. The CDR3 contains 16 residues. V was clipped by 2 bases and J by 1 base, with 12 bases between them. This chain's CDR3 is CASSLQAGAAKNIQYF. CDR3 DNA sequence: TGTGCCAGCAGCTTACAAGCAGGGGCGGCCAAAAACATTCAGTACTTC.